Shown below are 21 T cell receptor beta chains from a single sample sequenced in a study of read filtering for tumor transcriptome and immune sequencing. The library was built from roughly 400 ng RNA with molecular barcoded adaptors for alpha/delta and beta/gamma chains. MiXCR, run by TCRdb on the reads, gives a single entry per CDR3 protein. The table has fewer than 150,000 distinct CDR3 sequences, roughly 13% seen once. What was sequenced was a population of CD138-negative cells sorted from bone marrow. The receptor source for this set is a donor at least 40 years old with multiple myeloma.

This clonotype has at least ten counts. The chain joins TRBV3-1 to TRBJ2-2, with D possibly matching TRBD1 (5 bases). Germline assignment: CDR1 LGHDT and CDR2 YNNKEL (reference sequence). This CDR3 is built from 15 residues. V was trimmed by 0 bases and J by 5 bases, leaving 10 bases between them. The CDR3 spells CASSQEGRATGELFF. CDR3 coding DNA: TGTGCCAGCAGCCAAGAAGGCAGGGCGACCGGGGAGCTGTTTTTT.

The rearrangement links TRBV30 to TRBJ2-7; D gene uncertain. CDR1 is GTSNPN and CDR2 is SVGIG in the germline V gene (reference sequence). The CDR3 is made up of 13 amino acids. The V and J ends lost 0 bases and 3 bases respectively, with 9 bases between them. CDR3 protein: CAWSVGRDYEQYF. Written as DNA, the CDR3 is TGTGCCTGGAGTGTTGGAAGGGACTACGAGCAGTACTTC.

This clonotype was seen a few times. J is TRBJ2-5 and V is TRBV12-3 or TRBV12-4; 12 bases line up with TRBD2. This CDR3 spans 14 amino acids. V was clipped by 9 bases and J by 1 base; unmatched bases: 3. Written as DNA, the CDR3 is TGTGCCAGTCTGACTAGCGGGGGCCAAGAGACCCAGTACTTC. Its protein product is CASLTSGGQETQYF.

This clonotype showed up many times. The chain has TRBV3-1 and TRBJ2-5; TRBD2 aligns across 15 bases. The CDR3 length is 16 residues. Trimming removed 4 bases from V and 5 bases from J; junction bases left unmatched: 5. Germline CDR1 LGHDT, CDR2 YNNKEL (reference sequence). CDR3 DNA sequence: TGTGCCAGCAGCCTTAGGACTAGCGGGGGGGCTGAGACCCAGTACTTC. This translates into CASSLRTSGGAETQYF.

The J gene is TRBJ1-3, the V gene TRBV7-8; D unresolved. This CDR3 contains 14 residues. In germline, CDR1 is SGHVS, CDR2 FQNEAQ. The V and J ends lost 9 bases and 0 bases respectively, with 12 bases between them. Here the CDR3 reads CASSLGISGNTIYF. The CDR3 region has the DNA TGTGCCAGTAGCCTGGGTATCTCTGGAAACACCATATATTTT.

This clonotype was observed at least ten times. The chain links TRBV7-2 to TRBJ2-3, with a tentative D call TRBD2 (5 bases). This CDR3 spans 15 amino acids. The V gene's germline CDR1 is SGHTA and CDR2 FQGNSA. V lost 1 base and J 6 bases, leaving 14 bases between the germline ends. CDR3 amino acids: CASSLEYGRVDTQYF. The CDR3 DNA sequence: TGTGCCAGCAGCTTAGAATACGGGCGGGTGGATACGCAGTATTTT. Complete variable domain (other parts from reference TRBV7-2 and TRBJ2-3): GAGVSQSPSNKVTEKGKDVELRCDPISGHTALYWYRQSLGQGLEFLIYFQGNSAPDKSGLPSDRFSAERTGGSVSTLTIQRTQQEDSAVYLCASSLEYGRVDTQYFGPGTRLTVL.

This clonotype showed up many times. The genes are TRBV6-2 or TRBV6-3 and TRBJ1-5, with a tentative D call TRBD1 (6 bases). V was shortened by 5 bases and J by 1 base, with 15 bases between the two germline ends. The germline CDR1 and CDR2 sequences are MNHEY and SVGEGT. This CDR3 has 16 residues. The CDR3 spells CASSQSGAESNQPQHF. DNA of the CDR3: TGTGCCAGCAGTCAGTCAGGGGCAGAGAGCAATCAGCCCCAGCATTTT.

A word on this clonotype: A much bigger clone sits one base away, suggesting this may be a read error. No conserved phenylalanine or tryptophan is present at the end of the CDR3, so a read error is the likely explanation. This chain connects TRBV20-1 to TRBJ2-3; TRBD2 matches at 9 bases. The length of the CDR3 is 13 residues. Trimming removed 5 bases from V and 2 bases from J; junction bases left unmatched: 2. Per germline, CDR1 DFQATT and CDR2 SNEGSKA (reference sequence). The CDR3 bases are TGCAGTGCTCTAGCGGGATACACAGATACGCAGTATTCT. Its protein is CSALAGYTDTQYS.

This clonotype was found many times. This chain's CDR3 is CASSEAGRGLDTGELFF. The CDR3 nucleotides read TGTGCCAGCAGTGAAGCTGGAAGGGGCTTAGACACCGGGGAGCTGTTTTTT. The V gene is TRBV6-1, the J gene TRBJ2-2; perhaps TRBD1 as D (5 bases). V was clipped by 0 bases and J by 3 bases, with 14 bases between them. CDR3 length: 17 amino acids. CDR1 is MNHNS, CDR2 SASEGT, per germline.

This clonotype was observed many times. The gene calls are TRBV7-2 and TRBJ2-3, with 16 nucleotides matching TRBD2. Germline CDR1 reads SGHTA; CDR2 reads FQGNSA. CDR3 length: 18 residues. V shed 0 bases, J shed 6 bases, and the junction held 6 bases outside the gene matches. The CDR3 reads CASSLAGLAGGLGDTQYF. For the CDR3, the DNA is TGTGCCAGCAGCTTAGCGGGACTAGCGGGAGGGCTCGGGGATACGCAGTATTTT.

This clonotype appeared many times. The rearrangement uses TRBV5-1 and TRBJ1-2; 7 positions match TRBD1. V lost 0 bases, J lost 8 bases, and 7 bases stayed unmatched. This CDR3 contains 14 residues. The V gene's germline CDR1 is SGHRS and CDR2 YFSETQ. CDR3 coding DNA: TGCGCCAGCAGCTTGGGTGGACAGGATGCGGGCTACACCTTC. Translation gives CASSLGGQDAGYTF.

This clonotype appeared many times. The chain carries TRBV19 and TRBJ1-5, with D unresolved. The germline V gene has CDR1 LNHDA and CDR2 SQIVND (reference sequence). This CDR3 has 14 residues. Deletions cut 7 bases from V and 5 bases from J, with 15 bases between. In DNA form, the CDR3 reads TGTGCCAGTAACCCGGGCCTTGGCTATCAGCCCCAGCATTTT. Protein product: CASNPGLGYQPQHF.

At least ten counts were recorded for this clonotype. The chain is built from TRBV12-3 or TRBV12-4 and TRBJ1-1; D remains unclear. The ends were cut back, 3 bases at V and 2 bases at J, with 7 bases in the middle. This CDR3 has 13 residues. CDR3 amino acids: CASSLGINTEAFF. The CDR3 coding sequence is TGTGCCAGCAGTTTGGGGATAAACACTGAAGCTTTCTTT.

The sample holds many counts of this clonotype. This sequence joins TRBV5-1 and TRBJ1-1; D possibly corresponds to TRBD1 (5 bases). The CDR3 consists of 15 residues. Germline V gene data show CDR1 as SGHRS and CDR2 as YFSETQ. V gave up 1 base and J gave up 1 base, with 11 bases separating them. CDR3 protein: CASSLKAGRNTEAFF. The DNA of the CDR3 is TGCGCCAGCAGCTTGAAGGCAGGGAGGAACACTGAAGCTTTCTTT.

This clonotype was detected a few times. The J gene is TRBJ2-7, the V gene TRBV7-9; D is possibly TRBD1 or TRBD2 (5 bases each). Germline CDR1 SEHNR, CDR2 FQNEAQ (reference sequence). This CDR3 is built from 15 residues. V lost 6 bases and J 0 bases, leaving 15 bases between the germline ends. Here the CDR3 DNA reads TGTGCCAGCAGACCTAGGGACGCCAGCTCCTACGAGCAGTACTTC. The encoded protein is CASRPRDASSYEQYF.

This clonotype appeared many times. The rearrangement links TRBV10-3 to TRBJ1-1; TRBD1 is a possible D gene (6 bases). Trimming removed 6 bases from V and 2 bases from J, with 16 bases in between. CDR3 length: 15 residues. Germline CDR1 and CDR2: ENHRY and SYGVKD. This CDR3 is CAIRARTGINTEAFF. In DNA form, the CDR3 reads TGTGCCATCAGGGCCCGAACAGGGATCAACACTGAAGCTTTCTTT.

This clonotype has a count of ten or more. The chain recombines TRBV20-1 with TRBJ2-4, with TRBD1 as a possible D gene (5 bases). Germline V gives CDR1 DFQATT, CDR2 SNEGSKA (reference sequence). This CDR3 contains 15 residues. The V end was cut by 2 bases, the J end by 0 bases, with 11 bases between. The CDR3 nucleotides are TGCAGTGCTAGACAAGGGGATCTAGCCAAAAACATTCAGTACTTC. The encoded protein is CSARQGDLAKNIQYF.

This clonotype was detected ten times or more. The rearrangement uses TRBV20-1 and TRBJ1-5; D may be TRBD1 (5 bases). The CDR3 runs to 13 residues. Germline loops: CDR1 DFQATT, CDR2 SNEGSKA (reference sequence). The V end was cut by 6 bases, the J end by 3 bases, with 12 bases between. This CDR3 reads CSAHRGPNQPQHF. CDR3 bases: TGCAGTGCCCATCGGGGCCCCAATCAGCCCCAGCATTTT.

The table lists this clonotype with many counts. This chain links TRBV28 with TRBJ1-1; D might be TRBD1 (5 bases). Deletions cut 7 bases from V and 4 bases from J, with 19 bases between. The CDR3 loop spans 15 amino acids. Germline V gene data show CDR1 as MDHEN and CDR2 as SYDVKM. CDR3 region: CASISPGTGGTEAFF. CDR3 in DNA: TGTGCCAGCATCTCTCCCGGGACGGGGGGCACTGAAGCTTTCTTT. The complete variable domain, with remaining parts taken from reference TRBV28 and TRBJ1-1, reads DVKVTQSSRYLVKRTGEKVFLECVQDMDHENMFWYRQDPGLGLRLIYFSYDVKMKEKGDIPEGYSVSREKKERFSLILESASTNQTSMYLCASISPGTGGTEAFFGQGTRLTVV.

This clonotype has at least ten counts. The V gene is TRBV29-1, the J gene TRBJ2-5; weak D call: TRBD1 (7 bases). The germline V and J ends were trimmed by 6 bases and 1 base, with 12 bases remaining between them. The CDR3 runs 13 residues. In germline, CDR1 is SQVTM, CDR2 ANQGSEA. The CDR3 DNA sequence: TGCAGCGTCGGAGGGGGCTTCCAAGAGACCCAGTACTTC. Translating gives CSVGGGFQETQYF.

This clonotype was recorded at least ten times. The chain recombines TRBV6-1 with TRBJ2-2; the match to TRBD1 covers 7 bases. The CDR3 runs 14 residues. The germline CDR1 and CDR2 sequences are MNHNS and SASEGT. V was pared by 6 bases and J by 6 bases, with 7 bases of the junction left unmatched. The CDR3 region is CASSGTASAGELFF. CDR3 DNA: TGTGCCAGCAGCGGGACAGCGAGCGCCGGGGAGCTGTTTTTT.